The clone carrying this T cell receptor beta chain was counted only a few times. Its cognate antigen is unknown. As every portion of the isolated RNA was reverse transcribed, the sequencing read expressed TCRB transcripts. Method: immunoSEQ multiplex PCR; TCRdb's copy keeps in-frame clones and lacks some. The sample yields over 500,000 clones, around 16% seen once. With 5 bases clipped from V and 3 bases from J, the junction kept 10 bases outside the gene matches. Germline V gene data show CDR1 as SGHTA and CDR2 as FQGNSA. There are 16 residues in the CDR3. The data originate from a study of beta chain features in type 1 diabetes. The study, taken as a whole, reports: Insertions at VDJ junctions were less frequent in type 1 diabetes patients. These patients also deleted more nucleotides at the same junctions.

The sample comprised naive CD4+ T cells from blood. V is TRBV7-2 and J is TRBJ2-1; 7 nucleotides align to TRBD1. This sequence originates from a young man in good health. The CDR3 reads CASSPTRDSFYNEQFF. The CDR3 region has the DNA TGTGCCAGCAGCCCGACCCGGGACAGCTTCTACAATGAGCAGTTCTTC.